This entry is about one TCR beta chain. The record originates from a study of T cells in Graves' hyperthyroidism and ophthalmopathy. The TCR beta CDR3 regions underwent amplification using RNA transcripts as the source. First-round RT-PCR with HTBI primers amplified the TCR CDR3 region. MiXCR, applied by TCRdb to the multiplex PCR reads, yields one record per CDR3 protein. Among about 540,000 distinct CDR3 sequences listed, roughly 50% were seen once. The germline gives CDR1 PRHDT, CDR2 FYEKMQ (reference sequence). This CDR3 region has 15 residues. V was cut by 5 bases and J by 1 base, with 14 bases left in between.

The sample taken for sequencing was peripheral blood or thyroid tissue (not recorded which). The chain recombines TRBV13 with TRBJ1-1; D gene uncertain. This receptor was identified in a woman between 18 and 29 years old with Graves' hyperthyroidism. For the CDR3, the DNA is TGTGCCAGCAGCCAAGATAAGGCGAGGAACACTGAAGCTTTCTTT. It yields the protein CASSQDKARNTEAFF.